This T cell receptor (beta chain) was recorded in a study of cytomegalovirus exposure and HLA in healthy donors. Details on this clone: This same CDR3 is encoded by further DNA sequences in the sample.

V trimming: 4 bases; J trimming: 0 bases; junction bases outside the gene matches: 5. Germline V gene lookup returns CDR1 SGHTA and CDR2 FQGNSA. This CDR3 has 15 amino acids. Amplification used 60 Vbeta primers and 13 Jbeta primers. TCRdb's table, derived via immunoSEQ multiplex PCR, lists solely in-frame clones and lacks some. Of roughly 150,000 clones listed, around 80% are singletons. Sequenced input: PBMCs. This TCR derives from a male donor in good health and CMV-seronegative. The rearrangement joins TRBV7-2 to TRBJ2-7, with TRBD1 identical over 8 bases. The CDR3 bases are TGTGCCAGCAGCTCTAGGACAGGGAGCTCCTACGAGCAGTACTTC. It codes for CASSSRTGSSYEQYF.